This TCR beta chain is from a study of CD8+ T cells in alopecia areata. In the study overall: Those treated were given oral tofacitinib at 5 to 10 mg twice daily.

Treatment of the sample: oral pan-JAK inhibitor, 5-10 mg twice daily. Trimming left V 8 bases short and J 4 bases short, with 14 bases between. Germline V CDR1 and CDR2: MNHEY, SMNVEV (reference sequence). The CDR3 contains 13 residues. Reverse transcription of extracted RNA yielded cDNA, which provided the sequencing template. Only in-frame clones appear in the TCRdb table, and some are missing; sequencing was by immunoSEQ multiplex PCR. The sample has fewer than 150,000 clones; 65% to 90% are singletons. The sample consisted of CD8+ T cells sorted from blood, taken at week 4, from a patient treated with tofacitinib. The TCR originated in a human donor with alopecia areata. The chain recombines TRBV27 with TRBJ2-5, with D perhaps matching TRBD2 (5 bases). The CDR3 DNA sequence: TGTGCCAGCGCCTCAGTGACTACAGAGACCCAGTACTTC. It translates to CASASVTTETQYF.